This T cell receptor (beta chain) was identified in a study of response to subunit inactivated influenza vaccine. Whole-study findings and limits: Only a handful of new T cells, the authors suggested, are recruited with each seasonal influenza vaccination.

TCRdb used MiXCR to reprocess the RT-PCR reads, holding one entry per CDR3 protein. The table includes roughly 500,000 distinct CDR3 sequences, more than 15% detected once. The CDR3 is 13 amino acids. The V gene's germline CDR1 is LNHNV and CDR2 YYDKDF (reference sequence). Deletions cut 2 bases from V and 4 bases from J, with 8 bases between. In regard to this clonotype: The antigen remains undetermined.

The chain has TRBV15 and TRBJ1-1, with D possibly TRBD1 on 5 matching bases. This material consisted of CD4+ T cells sorted from PBMCs, taken around 25 months after vaccination. The sequence was obtained from a man between 50 and 69 years old who received an inactivated influenza vaccine. As DNA, the CDR3 is TGTGCCACCAGCAGACAGGGCCCCACTGAAGCTTTCTTT. Its translation is CATSRQGPTEAFF.